This T cell receptor beta chain was sequenced in a study of blood T cell repertoires in COVID-19. On the study more broadly: Researchers got acute and convalescent COVID-19 samples from the United States, Italy and Spain. Nucleic acid was either cDNA or gDNA, and it came from T cells, B-cell-depleted T cells, or PBMCs.

The CDR3 consists of 19 residues. In the original analysis: Estimates of nucleated cell counts were drawn from the amplification of reference gene primers. TCRdb's table, derived via immunoSEQ multiplex PCR, lists solely in-frame clones and lacks some. From that table come the V and J calls and clone size; the DNA was used to work out D and trimming. This sample yields 90,000 or so clones, of which about 87% are seen a single time; 0.47% belongs to the top ten. This TCR derives from a man aged 55 to 69 with acute or convalescent COVID-19. Material for sequencing was peripheral blood. The chain carries TRBV1 and TRBJ2-1; the table's D call TRBD1 went unverified against the DNA. TRBV1 is labeled a pseudogene. The CDR3 region has the DNA TGCACCAGCAGCCAAGCTGTTTATCGGGACAGCTACTTCTACAATGAGCAGTTCTTC. Encoded protein: CTSSQAVYRDSYFYNEQFF.